This T cell receptor (beta chain) was captured by sequencing in a study of cytomegalovirus exposure and HLA in healthy donors. The CDR3 totals 14 residues. CDR1 and CDR2 (germline): ENHRY, SYGVKD. V was cut by 2 bases and J by 4 bases, with 8 bases left in between. This clone was recorded a few times. Sequenced by immunoSEQ multiplex PCR; TCRdb stores in-frame clones only, minus some. The sample has around 60,000 clones, roughly 94% seen once. This receptor was identified in a man between 18 and 35 years old in good health and CMV-seropositive. The sample comprised PBMCs. The chain links TRBV10-3 to TRBJ2-2; D perhaps matches TRBD2 (5 bases). CDR3 sequence: CAISEAGITGELFF. The DNA for the CDR3 is TGTGCCATCAGTGAGGCCGGGATCACCGGGGAGCTGTTTTTT.